Listed below are T cell receptor beta chains from one sample, sequenced in a study of PD-1 blockade in classical Hodgkin lymphoma. Profiled with immunoSEQ multiplex PCR; TCRdb holds only in-frame clones, not every one. The table lists roughly 56,000 clones, around nine tenths of them singletons. This sample comprised peripheral blood mononuclear cells (PBMCs), obtained before the second cycle of nivolumab. The receptors derive from a human donor with classical Hodgkin lymphoma. CDR3s include the opening cysteine and the closing phenylalanine or tryptophan. Fields, in order: J gene, V gene, clone size, D gene, CDR3 protein, CDR3 DNA. The D gene is left open where the match is weak. A row's size may be missing; if present it is once, few, many or a size class.

j_call: TRBJ1-4
v_call: TRBV9
clone_size: NA
d_call: TRBD1
cdr3_aa: CASSPRPGTGSRKLFF
cdr3_nt: TGTGCCAGCAGCCCTCGACCCGGGACAGGGAGTCGGAAACTGTTTTTT

j_call: TRBJ2-7
v_call: TRBV13
clone_size: NA
d_call: NA
cdr3_aa: CASSNRNYEQYF
cdr3_nt: TGTGCCAGCAGCAACAGGAACTACGAGCAGTACTTC

j_call: TRBJ2-1
v_call: TRBV28
clone_size: NA
d_call: TRBD2
cdr3_aa: CASSPLGSGGRFHEQFF
cdr3_nt: TGTGCCAGCAGCCCCTTGGGTAGCGGGGGGCGGTTCCATGAGCAGTTCTTC

j_call: TRBJ2-3
v_call: TRBV5-6
clone_size: NA
d_call: TRBD1
cdr3_aa: CASSLVRGREDTQYF
cdr3_nt: TGTGCCAGCAGCTTGGTCAGGGGGCGGGAAGATACGCAGTATTTT

j_call: TRBJ2-1
v_call: TRBV6-4
clone_size: once
d_call: TRBD2
cdr3_aa: CASSRKRGNEQFF
cdr3_nt: TGTGCCAGCAGTCGTAAGCGGGGCAATGAGCAGTTCTTC

j_call: TRBJ1-2
v_call: TRBV5-1
clone_size: NA
d_call: NA
cdr3_aa: CASSLAETALGYTF
cdr3_nt: TGCGCCAGCAGCTTGGCCGAGACAGCCTTGGGCTACACCTTC

j_call: TRBJ1-1
v_call: TRBV6-6
clone_size: few
d_call: TRBD1
cdr3_aa: CASSYSGGEWRAFF
cdr3_nt: TGTGCCAGCAGTTACTCAGGGGGCGAGTGGCGAGCTTTCTTT

j_call: TRBJ2-7
v_call: TRBV30
clone_size: NA
d_call: TRBD1
cdr3_aa: CAGGTGDYEQYF
cdr3_nt: TGTGCCGGAGGGACAGGGGACTACGAGCAGTACTTC

j_call: TRBJ1-1
v_call: TRBV15
clone_size: few
d_call: NA
cdr3_aa: CATRRTENTEAFF
cdr3_nt: TGTGCCACCAGAAGGACCGAGAACACTGAAGCTTTCTTT

j_call: TRBJ2-2
v_call: TRBV18
clone_size: once
d_call: NA
cdr3_aa: CASSPGVSRELFF
cdr3_nt: TGTGCCAGCTCCCCCGGGGTGAGCCGGGAGCTGTTTTTT

j_call: TRBJ2-3
v_call: TRBV27
clone_size: once
d_call: TRBD1
cdr3_aa: CASSLSAPQGLATDTQYF
cdr3_nt: TGTGCCAGCAGTTTATCGGCCCCACAGGGGTTGGCAACAGATACGCAGTATTTT

j_call: TRBJ1-5
v_call: TRBV19
clone_size: once
d_call: NA
cdr3_aa: CASSPPYPADQPQHF
cdr3_nt: TGTGCCAGTAGTCCCCCCTACCCCGCGGATCAGCCCCAGCATTTT

j_call: TRBJ2-1
v_call: TRBV12-5
clone_size: NA
d_call: NA
cdr3_aa: CASGLSGGLEQFF
cdr3_nt: TGTGCTAGTGGTTTGTCTGGGGGACTGGAGCAGTTCTTC

j_call: TRBJ2-2
v_call: TRBV5-1
clone_size: NA
d_call: NA
cdr3_aa: CASSLEQGGTGELFF
cdr3_nt: TGCGCCAGCAGCTTGGAACAGGGCGGCACCGGGGAGCTGTTTTTT

j_call: TRBJ1-2
v_call: TRBV5-1
clone_size: NA
d_call: NA
cdr3_aa: CASSLSDNYGYTF
cdr3_nt: TGCGCCAGCAGCTTGTCCGACAACTATGGCTACACCTTC

j_call: TRBJ2-3
v_call: TRBV11-2
clone_size: NA
d_call: TRBD1
cdr3_aa: CASSVGSGGENTQYF
cdr3_nt: TGTGCCAGCAGCGTAGGTTCAGGGGGCGAAAATACGCAGTATTTT

j_call: TRBJ2-5
v_call: TRBV29-1
clone_size: medium-sized
d_call: NA
cdr3_aa: CSVLPFSGGPQETQYF
cdr3_nt: TGCAGCGTGCTTCCTTTCTCGGGGGGCCCCCAAGAGACCCAGTACTTC

j_call: TRBJ2-7
v_call: TRBV2
clone_size: once
d_call: NA
cdr3_aa: CASSDSGRHEQYF
cdr3_nt: TGTGCCAGCAGTGACTCGGGACGGCACGAGCAGTACTTC

j_call: TRBJ1-4
v_call: TRBV13
clone_size: NA
d_call: TRBD1
cdr3_aa: CASSLKPPGQTEKLFF
cdr3_nt: TGTGCCAGCAGCTTAAAACCTCCGGGACAGACTGAAAAACTGTTTTTT

j_call: TRBJ2-7
v_call: TRBV5-1
clone_size: NA
d_call: TRBD2
cdr3_aa: CASSLGLAAGYEQYF
cdr3_nt: TGCGCCAGCAGCTTGGGACTAGCGGCCGGCTACGAGCAGTACTTC

j_call: TRBJ2-7
v_call: TRBV29-1
clone_size: NA
d_call: NA
cdr3_aa: CSVRRTESYEQYF
cdr3_nt: TGCAGCGTCAGAAGAACCGAGAGCTACGAGCAGTACTTC

j_call: TRBJ1-1
v_call: TRBV5-1
clone_size: NA
d_call: NA
cdr3_aa: CASSLQGFDTEAFF
cdr3_nt: TGCGCCAGCAGCTTGCAGGGTTTCGACACTGAAGCTTTCTTT

j_call: TRBJ2-1
v_call: TRBV5-1
clone_size: NA
d_call: TRBD2
cdr3_aa: CASSPLLAGEYNEQFF
cdr3_nt: TGCGCCAGCAGCCCACTCCTAGCGGGGGAATACAATGAGCAGTTCTTC

j_call: TRBJ2-7
v_call: TRBV28
clone_size: NA
d_call: TRBD2
cdr3_aa: CASSPRPPGLTSHEQYF
cdr3_nt: TGTGCCAGCAGTCCCCGGCCGCCGGGACTAACCTCCCACGAGCAGTACTTC

j_call: TRBJ1-5
v_call: TRBV6-6
clone_size: NA
d_call: TRBD1
cdr3_aa: CASRPQGESQPQHF
cdr3_nt: TGTGCCAGCAGGCCTCAGGGGGAGAGTCAGCCCCAGCATTTT

j_call: TRBJ2-3
v_call: TRBV18
clone_size: NA
d_call: TRBD1
cdr3_aa: CATRTGSLDTQYF
cdr3_nt: TGTGCCACCCGGACAGGTTCTTTAGATACGCAGTATTTT

j_call: TRBJ2-3
v_call: TRBV6-6
clone_size: NA
d_call: NA
cdr3_aa: CASRRLGGATDTQYF
cdr3_nt: TGTGCCAGCAGACGTCTAGGGGGGGCCACAGATACGCAGTATTTT

j_call: TRBJ1-2
v_call: TRBV19
clone_size: few
d_call: NA
cdr3_aa: CASSREPYGYTF
cdr3_nt: TGTGCCAGTAGTAGGGAACCGTATGGCTACACCTTC

j_call: TRBJ1-1
v_call: TRBV6-6
clone_size: few
d_call: TRBD1
cdr3_aa: CATTGQGDTEAFF
cdr3_nt: TGTGCCACGACTGGGCAGGGGGACACTGAAGCTTTCTTT

j_call: TRBJ2-3
v_call: TRBV5-1
clone_size: NA
d_call: NA
cdr3_aa: CASTLVGLSTDTQYF
cdr3_nt: TGCGCCAGCACCCTGGTGGGACTTTCCACAGATACGCAGTATTTT

j_call: TRBJ1-6
v_call: TRBV7-8
clone_size: NA
d_call: NA
cdr3_aa: CASSLGGTTPPPLHF
cdr3_nt: TGTGCCAGCAGCTTAGGTGGGACCACTCCTCCACCCCTCCACTTT

j_call: TRBJ1-6
v_call: TRBV18
clone_size: NA
d_call: NA
cdr3_aa: CASSPPAGVSPLHF
cdr3_nt: TGTGCCAGCTCACCACCGGCAGGAGTATCACCCCTCCACTTT

j_call: TRBJ1-1
v_call: TRBV5-1
clone_size: NA
d_call: NA
cdr3_aa: CASSSQNQNTEAFF
cdr3_nt: TGCGCCAGCAGCTCTCAAAATCAGAACACTGAAGCTTTCTTT